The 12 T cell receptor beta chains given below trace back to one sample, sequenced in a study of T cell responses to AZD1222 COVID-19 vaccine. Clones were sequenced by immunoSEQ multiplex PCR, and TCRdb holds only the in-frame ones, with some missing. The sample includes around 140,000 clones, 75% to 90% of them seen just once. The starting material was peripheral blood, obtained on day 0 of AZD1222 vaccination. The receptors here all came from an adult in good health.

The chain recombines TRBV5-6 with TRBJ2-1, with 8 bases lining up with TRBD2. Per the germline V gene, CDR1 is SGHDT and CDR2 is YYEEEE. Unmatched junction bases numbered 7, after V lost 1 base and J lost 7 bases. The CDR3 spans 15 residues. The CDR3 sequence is CASSLILAGWNEQFF. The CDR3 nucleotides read TGTGCCAGCAGCTTGATCCTAGCGGGCTGGAATGAGCAGTTCTTC.

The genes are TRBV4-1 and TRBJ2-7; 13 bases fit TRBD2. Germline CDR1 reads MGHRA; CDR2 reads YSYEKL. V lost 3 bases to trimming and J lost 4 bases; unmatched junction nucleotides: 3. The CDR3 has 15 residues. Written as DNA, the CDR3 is TGCGCCAGCAGCCACGGACTAGCGGGAGATTACGAGCAGTACTTC. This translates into CASSHGLAGDYEQYF.

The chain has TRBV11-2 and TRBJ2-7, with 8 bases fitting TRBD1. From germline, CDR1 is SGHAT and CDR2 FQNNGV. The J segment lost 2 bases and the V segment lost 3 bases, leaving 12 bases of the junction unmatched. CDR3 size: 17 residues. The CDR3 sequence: CASSFLLGTGSTYEQYF. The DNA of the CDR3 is TGTGCCAGCAGCTTCTTATTAGGGACAGGATCGACCTACGAGCAGTACTTC.

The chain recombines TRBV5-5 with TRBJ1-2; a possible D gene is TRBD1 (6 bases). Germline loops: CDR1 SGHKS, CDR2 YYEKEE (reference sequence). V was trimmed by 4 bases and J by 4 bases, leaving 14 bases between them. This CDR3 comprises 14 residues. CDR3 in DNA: TGTGCCAGCAGCCTCGGGGGCGCGAGCTATGGCTACACCTTC. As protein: CASSLGGASYGYTF.

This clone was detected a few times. The CDR3, as DNA: TGTGCCAGCACTGACGGGGATTACGAGCAGTACTTC. This codes for CASTDGDYEQYF. The chain combines TRBV9 with TRBJ2-7, with D possibly matching TRBD2 (5 bases). The CDR3 runs to 12 residues. Germline CDR1 SGDLS, CDR2 YYNGEE. Trimming removed 6 bases from V and 4 bases from J, with 11 bases in between.

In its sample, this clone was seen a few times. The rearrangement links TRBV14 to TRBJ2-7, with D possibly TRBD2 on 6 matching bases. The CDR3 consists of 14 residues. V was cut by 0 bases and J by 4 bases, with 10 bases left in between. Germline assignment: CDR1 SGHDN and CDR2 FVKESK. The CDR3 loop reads CASSQDLRGYEQYF. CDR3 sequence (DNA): TGTGCCAGCAGCCAAGACCTTCGGGGGTACGAGCAGTACTTC.

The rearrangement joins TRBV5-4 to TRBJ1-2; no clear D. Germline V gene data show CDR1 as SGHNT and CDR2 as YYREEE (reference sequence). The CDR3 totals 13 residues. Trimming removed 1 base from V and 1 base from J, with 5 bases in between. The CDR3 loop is CASSLSYNYGYTF. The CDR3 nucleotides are TGTGCCAGCAGCTTGTCTTATAACTATGGCTACACCTTC.

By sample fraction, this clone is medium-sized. The CDR3 protein is CASSLGVLLTYEQYF. DNA for the CDR3: TGTGCCAGCAGCTTAGGTGTACTTTTGACCTACGAGCAGTACTTC. The chain is built from TRBV5-4 and TRBJ2-7; D call uncertain. Germline V gives CDR1 SGHNT, CDR2 YYREEE (reference sequence). V was shortened by 2 bases and J by 2 bases, with 14 bases between the two germline ends. The CDR3 runs 15 residues.

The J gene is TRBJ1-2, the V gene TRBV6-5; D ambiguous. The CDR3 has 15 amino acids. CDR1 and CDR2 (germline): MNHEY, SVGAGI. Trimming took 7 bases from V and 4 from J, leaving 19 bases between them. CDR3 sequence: CASIKEPGPPYGYTF. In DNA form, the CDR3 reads TGTGCCAGCATTAAAGAACCAGGACCTCCCTATGGCTACACCTTC.

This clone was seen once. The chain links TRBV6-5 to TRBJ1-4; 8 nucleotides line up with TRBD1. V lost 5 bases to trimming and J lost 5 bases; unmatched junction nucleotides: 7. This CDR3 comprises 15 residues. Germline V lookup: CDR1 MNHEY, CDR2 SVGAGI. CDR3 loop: CASSTGDRRNEKLFF. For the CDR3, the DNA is TGTGCCAGCAGTACCGGGGACAGGCGGAATGAAAAACTGTTTTTT.

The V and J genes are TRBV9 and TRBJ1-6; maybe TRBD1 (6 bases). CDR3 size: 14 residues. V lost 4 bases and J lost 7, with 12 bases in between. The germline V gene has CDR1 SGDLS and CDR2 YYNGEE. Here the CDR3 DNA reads TGTGCCAGCAGCCTACAGGGAGTCAATTCACCCCTCCACTTT. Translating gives CASSLQGVNSPLHF.

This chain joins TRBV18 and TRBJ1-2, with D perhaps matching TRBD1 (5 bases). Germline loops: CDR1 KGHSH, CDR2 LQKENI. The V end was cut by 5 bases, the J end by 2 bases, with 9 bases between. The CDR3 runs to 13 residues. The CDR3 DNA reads TGTGCCAGCTCAGCAGGGAGGAACTATGGCTACACCTTC. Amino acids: CASSAGRNYGYTF.